This TCR beta chain was retrieved from a study of T cell responses to AZD1222 COVID-19 vaccine. Background on the study: Pooled samples include second doses given at about 4 or 12 weeks. Points from the study as a whole: The number of AZD1222 recipients seropositive at baseline was only six. Reportedly, close to half of spike-specific TCRs are directed against unmutated variant regions. Mostly white British, mostly female donors; authors suggested clonal diversity may be underestimated.

This clone appeared a few times. Its specificity is unknown. Clones were sequenced by immunoSEQ multiplex PCR, and TCRdb holds only the in-frame ones, with some missing. This sample carries about 130,000 clones, 80% to 90% of them seen once, and the ten largest clones take about 8%. The CDR3 spans 16 residues. Germline CDR1 is LNHDA and CDR2 is SQIVND (reference sequence). The J segment lost 0 bases and the V segment lost 1 base, leaving 4 bases of the junction unmatched. This TCR came from an adult in good health. The source material was peripheral blood, sampled on day 0 of AZD1222 vaccination. V and J are TRBV19 and TRBJ1-1; 8 nucleotides line up with TRBD1. Here the CDR3 DNA reads TGTGCCAGTAGTATAGGGAACAGGGGGATGAACACTGAAGCTTTCTTT. Its translation is CASSIGNRGMNTEAFF.